The clone carrying this T cell receptor (beta chain) appeared a few times. The PCR had 60 Vbeta and 13 Jbeta primers. Using immunoSEQ multiplex PCR, the repertoire was profiled, and TCRdb retains in-frame clones only, with some absent. The data show around 100,000 clones, roughly three quarters seen once. This record comes from a study of cytomegalovirus exposure and HLA in healthy donors. The material sequenced was PBMCs. The TCR comes from a woman in her late teens or twenties in good health and CMV-seropositive.

Here the CDR3 DNA reads TGTGCCAGCAGATACCGGGAGAACACTGAAGCTTTCTTT. Its translation: CASRYRENTEAFF. The J gene is TRBJ1-1, the V gene TRBV6-5; D not resolved. CDR1 is MNHEY, CDR2 SVGAGI, per germline. V was clipped by 6 bases and J by 1 base, with 9 bases between them. The CDR3 is 13 amino acids.